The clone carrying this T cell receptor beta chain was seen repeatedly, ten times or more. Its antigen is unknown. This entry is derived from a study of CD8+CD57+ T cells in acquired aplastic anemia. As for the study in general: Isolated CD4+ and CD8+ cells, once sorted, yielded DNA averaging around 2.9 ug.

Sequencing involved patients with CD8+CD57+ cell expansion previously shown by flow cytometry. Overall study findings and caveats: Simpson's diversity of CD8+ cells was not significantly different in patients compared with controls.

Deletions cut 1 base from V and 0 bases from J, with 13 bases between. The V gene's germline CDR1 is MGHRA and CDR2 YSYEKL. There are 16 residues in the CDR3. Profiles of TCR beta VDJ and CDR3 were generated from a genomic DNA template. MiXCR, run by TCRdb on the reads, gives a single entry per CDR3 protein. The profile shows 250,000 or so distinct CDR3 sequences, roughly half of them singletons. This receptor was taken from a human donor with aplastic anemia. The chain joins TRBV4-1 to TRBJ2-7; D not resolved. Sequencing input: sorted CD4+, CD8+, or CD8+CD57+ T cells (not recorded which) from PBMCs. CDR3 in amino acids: CASSQVLDSSSYEQYF. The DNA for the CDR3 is TGCGCCAGCAGCCAAGTGTTAGACTCTAGCTCCTACGAGCAGTACTTC.